These 13 T cell receptor beta chains share one sample of origin, sequenced in a study of T cells in Graves' hyperthyroidism and ophthalmopathy. TCR beta CDR3 region amplification was performed from RNA transcripts. The primer set for the first-round RT-PCR of the TCR CDR3 was HTBI. TCRdb independently ran MiXCR on the multiplex PCR reads; one entry per CDR3 protein. The table has a few hundred thousand distinct CDR3 sequences, 15% to 18% seen once; the top ten hold roughly 25%. The sequencing sample was made of blood. The receptors originated from a woman younger than 35 with Graves' hyperthyroidism that later progressed to Graves' ophthalmopathy.

The chain carries TRBV27 and TRBJ2-5; 13 nucleotides match TRBD2. V trimming: 4 bases; J trimming: 3 bases; junction bases outside the gene matches: 8. The CDR3 extends over 17 amino acids. Per the germline V gene, CDR1 is MNHEY and CDR2 is SMNVEV (reference sequence). CDR3 sequence reads: CASSSTNGLAGEETQYF. The CDR3 DNA follows: TGTGCCAGCAGTTCCACCAACGGACTAGCGGGAGAAGAGACCCAGTACTTC.

Ten or more counts support this clonotype. This sequence joins TRBV10-3 and TRBJ1-2; no definite D call. CDR3 length: 14 amino acids. CDR1 and CDR2 (germline): ENHRY, SYGVKD. Trimming pared 3 bases from V and 2 bases from J, leaving 10 bases between. The CDR3 coding sequence is TGTGCCATCAGTGAATTGAAGGGAAACTATGGCTACACCTTC. It translates to CAISELKGNYGYTF.

This clonotype has just a few counts. One junction end disagrees with the germline gene, perhaps due to a read error. The V and J genes are TRBV6-1 and TRBJ2-7; no clear D gene. The CDR3 runs 13 residues. The V gene's germline CDR1 is MNHNS and CDR2 SASEGT. CDR3 nucleotide sequence: TGTGCCAGCAGTGCCACTACCGTCTACGAGCAGCACTTC. Translating gives CASSATTVYEQHF.

This rearrangement joins TRBV20-1 to TRBJ2-2; D unresolved. CDR1 is DFQATT and CDR2 is SNEGSKA in the germline V gene (reference sequence). V lost 2 bases, J lost 7 bases, and 11 bases lay in between. The CDR3 covers 13 residues. CDR3 bases: TGCAGTGCTAGACTGGACGGTCTCGGGGAGCTGTTTTTT. Protein sequence: CSARLDGLGELFF.

V and J are TRBV19 and TRBJ2-1, with TRBD2 matching over 11 bases. J gave up 9 bases and V 6 bases, and 10 bases lay outside the gene matches. The germline V gene encodes CDR1 LNHDA and CDR2 SQIVND (reference sequence). CDR3 size: 15 residues. Here the CDR3 DNA reads TGTGCCAGTAGATTAGCGGGAGGGGGTATTGGTGAGCAGTTCTTC. Translation: CASRLAGGGIGEQFF.

This clonotype was counted at least ten times. The chain uses TRBV10-3 and TRBJ2-7, with 10 bases lining up with TRBD2. Germline CDR1 is ENHRY and CDR2 is SYGVKD. The CDR3 spans 15 residues. V lost 5 bases, J lost 4 bases, and 8 bases stayed unmatched. CDR3 sequence reads: CAISKREGGPYEQYF. CDR3 nucleotide sequence: TGTGCCATCAGTAAGCGGGAGGGTGGTCCATACGAGCAGTACTTC.

This clonotype was recorded a few times. V gene TRBV24-1 combines with J gene TRBJ2-1; 10 bases are shared with TRBD2. The CDR3 spans 16 residues. The germline V gene has CDR1 KGHDR and CDR2 SFDVKD. Trimming took 0 bases from V and 6 from J; bases not matched to a gene: 4. As DNA, the CDR3 is TGTGCCACCAGTGATTTGTTTCTAGCGGGAGCCAATGAGCAGTTCTTC. It yields the protein CATSDLFLAGANEQFF.

The chain joins TRBV11-2 to TRBJ2-3; D possibly matches TRBD1 or TRBD2 (5 bases each). This CDR3 is built from 15 residues. Trimming took off 5 bases at V and 0 bases at J, with 12 bases between the two ends. Germline V lookup: CDR1 SGHAT, CDR2 FQNNGV. Written as DNA, the CDR3 is TGTGCCAGCAGCCGTACGGGGCCTAGCACAGATACGCAGTATTTT. Protein: CASSRTGPSTDTQYF.

The chain links TRBV29-1 to TRBJ2-3; 15 nucleotides match TRBD2. The CDR3 spans 14 residues. The J segment lost 5 bases and the V segment lost 6 bases, leaving 3 bases of the junction unmatched. Looked up from germline, CDR1 is SQVTM and CDR2 is ANQGSEA. CDR3 region: CSVSGLAGGDTQYF. CDR3 bases: TGCAGCGTCTCGGGACTAGCGGGAGGAGATACGCAGTATTTT.

Concerning this clonotype: A read error may account for a junction end that differs from germline. This chain links TRBV11-2 with TRBJ2-5, with 8 nucleotides matching TRBD1. Germline V gives CDR1 SGHAT, CDR2 FQNNGV. The length of the CDR3 is 14 residues. Here the CDR3 reads CASSPTGVQETRYF. The CDR3 bases are TGTGCCAGCAGCCCGACAGGGGTTCAAGAGACCCGGTACTTC.

This clonotype was detected ten times or more. The CDR3, as DNA: TGTGCCAGCAGCTTCCCAACTAGCGGGAGCTCCTACAATGAGCAGTTCTTC. It encodes CASSFPTSGSSYNEQFF. The rearrangement links TRBV7-9 to TRBJ2-1, with 11 bases that match TRBD2. V lost 3 bases and J lost 0; bases outside the gene matches: 4. The CDR3 is made up of 17 amino acids. CDR1 SEHNR and CDR2 FQNEAQ come from the germline V gene (reference sequence).

V usage is TRBV15 and J usage is TRBJ1-6, with D possibly TRBD1 on 5 matching bases. This CDR3 comprises 15 residues. Trimming took off 3 bases at V and 8 bases at J, with 14 bases between the two ends. Germline values: CDR1 LNHNV, CDR2 YYDKDF (reference sequence). CDR3 sequence (DNA): TGTGCCACCAGCAGTGGTCCCACGGGGGATTCACCCCTCCACTTT. It yields the protein CATSSGPTGDSPLHF. Drawing the rest from reference TRBV15 and TRBJ1-6, the complete variable domain is DAMVIQNPRYQVTQFGKPVTLSCSQTLNHNVMYWYQQKSSQAPKLLFHYYDKDFNNEADTPDNFQSRRPNTSFCFLDIRSPGLGDTAMYLCATSSGPTGDSPLHFGNGTRLTVT.

This clonotype showed up many times. The gene calls are TRBV7-3 and TRBJ2-1; a possible D gene is TRBD1 (6 bases). This CDR3 has 15 amino acids. Looked up from germline, CDR1 is SGHTA and CDR2 is FQGTGA. The V end lost 1 base, the J end lost 10 bases, and 17 bases lay between the germline ends. This CDR3 is CASSLNPAGEGEQFF. DNA for the CDR3: TGTGCCAGCAGCTTAAACCCAGCAGGGGAAGGGGAGCAGTTCTTC.